Each of the 3 T cell receptor beta chains below was sequenced from the same sample in a study of blood T cell repertoires in COVID-19. Libraries were prepared by immunoSEQ multiplex PCR; TCRdb keeps only in-frame clonotypes and omits some of them. The table has 350,000 to 450,000 clones, roughly 90% seen once; the top ten hold 1% to 1.5%. The sample consisted of peripheral blood. These receptors came from a man aged 35 to 55 with acute or convalescent COVID-19.

This chain joins TRBV5-1 and TRBJ2-3; TRBD1 is a possible D gene (6 bases). The V and J ends lost 0 bases and 2 bases respectively, with 13 bases between them. The CDR3 is made up of 16 amino acids. The germline V gene has CDR1 SGHRS and CDR2 YFSETQ. This CDR3 reads CASSLGWDKTTDTQYF. DNA for the CDR3: TGCGCCAGCAGCTTGGGTTGGGACAAAACCACAGATACGCAGTATTTT.

V is TRBV6-5 and J is TRBJ2-7; a weak D match, TRBD1 (6 bases). This CDR3 spans 15 amino acids. The V gene lost 2 bases and the J gene lost 3 bases, with 14 bases spanning the gap. Germline CDR1 is MNHEY and CDR2 is SVGAGI. The CDR3 nucleotides are TGTGCCAGCAGTTACAGTCGCAGGGGCTACTACGAGCAGTACTTC. Residues: CASSYSRRGYYEQYF.

The gene calls are TRBV11-2 and TRBJ1-4, with D possibly matching TRBD1 (6 bases). CDR1 and CDR2 from the germline V gene are SGHAT and FQNNGV. Trimming pared 6 bases from V and 4 bases from J, leaving 12 bases between. The CDR3 sequence is 14 residues long. The CDR3 reads CASSPAGDNEKLFF. The CDR3 DNA sequence: TGTGCCAGCAGTCCCGCAGGGGATAATGAAAAACTGTTTTTT. Supplemented by reference TRBV11-2 and TRBJ1-4, the full variable domain reads EAGVAQSPRYKIIEKRQSVAFWCNPISGHATLYWYQQILGQGPKLLIQFQNNGVVDDSQLPKDRFSAERLKGVDSTLKIQPAKLEDSAVYLCASSPAGDNEKLFFGSGTQLSVL.